Below, one T cell receptor (beta chain) is given with its context. The source of the sample is a study of blood T cell repertoires in COVID-19. Study context: Collection of acute and convalescent COVID-19 samples took place in the United States, Italy and Spain. T cells, B-cell-depleted T cells, or PBMCs supplied cDNA or gDNA.

Methods used by the authors: Using reference gene primer amplification, nucleated cell counts were estimated. Method: immunoSEQ multiplex PCR; TCRdb's copy keeps in-frame clones and lacks some. Clonal size and the V and J genes are those of that table, whereas D and trimming came from the DNA. The data show about 62,000 clones, 76% seen once. The ends lost 5 bases at V and 9 bases at J; junction bases unmatched: 3. This CDR3 is 11 amino acids long. Germline V CDR1 and CDR2: DFQATT, SNEGSKA (reference sequence). This clonotype was sampled from a woman between 45 and 60 years old with active or convalescent COVID-19. This chain joins TRBV20-1 and TRBJ2-7; 11 bases match TRBD1. The sequenced material came from peripheral blood. This CDR3 reads CSAGQGAWQYF. CDR3 nucleotides: TGCAGTGCTGGACAGGGGGCGTGGCAGTACTTC.